Described below is a single TCR beta chain sequence and its context. Antigen unknown. The CDR3 is 13 amino acids. The germline V and J ends were trimmed by 5 bases and 4 bases, with 9 bases remaining between them. The germline V gene encodes CDR1 SGHTA and CDR2 FQGTGA. This sample was included in a study of cytomegalovirus exposure and HLA in healthy donors. Looking at the study overall: Caucasian-associated ancestry cluster membership applied to about 77% of over 350 genotyped donors. Findings and limits, study-wide: Later on, a genetic analysis was performed. It linked a missense variant in DCLRE1C with V- and J-gene trimming of TCR beta. The study designated fewer than 200 TCR beta chains cytomegalovirus-associated.

60 Vbeta and 13 Jbeta primers were used in PCR. TCRdb's copy holds only in-frame clones and misses some; the assay was immunoSEQ multiplex PCR. The data contain under 200,000 clones, 70% to 90% of them singletons. The specimen sequenced was PBMCs. V usage is TRBV7-3 and J usage is TRBJ1-5; weak D call: TRBD1 (6 bases). The receptor was isolated from a woman between 18 and 29 years old in good health and CMV-seronegative. The CDR3 sequence is CASSLRGNQPQHF. The DNA of the CDR3 is TGTGCCAGCAGCCTCAGGGGAAATCAGCCCCAGCATTTT.